This TCR beta chain derives from a study of blood T cell repertoires in COVID-19. Study background: The analysed material was cDNA or gDNA that came from T cells, B-cell-depleted T cells, or PBMCs.

The J segment lost 0 bases and the V segment lost 2 bases, leaving 10 bases of the junction unmatched. Germline V lookup: CDR1 SGHRS, CDR2 YFSETQ. The CDR3 extends over 18 amino acids. Clones were sequenced by immunoSEQ multiplex PCR, and TCRdb holds only the in-frame ones, with some missing. The sample has 70,000 to 95,000 clones; roughly four fifths are singletons. The TCR sequence derives from a human donor in a cohort sampled during active COVID-19. The chain is built from TRBV5-1 and TRBJ2-2; the match to TRBD1 covers 7 bases. Sequences were obtained from peripheral blood. The CDR3 region is CASSFPGGDRANTGELFF. The CDR3 coding sequence is TGCGCCAGCAGCTTTCCAGGGGGAGACAGGGCGAACACCGGGGAGCTGTTTTTT.